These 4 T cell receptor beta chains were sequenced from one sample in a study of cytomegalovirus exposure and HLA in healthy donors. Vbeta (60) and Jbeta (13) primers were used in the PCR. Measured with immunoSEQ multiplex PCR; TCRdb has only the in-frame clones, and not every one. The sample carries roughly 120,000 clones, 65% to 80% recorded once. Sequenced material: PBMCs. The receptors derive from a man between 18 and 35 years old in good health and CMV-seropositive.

Here the CDR3 DNA reads TGTGCCAGCTCAGCGGACAGGCTCCTGTACTATGGCTACACCTTC. Translation gives CASSADRLLYYGYTF. The chain joins TRBV18 to TRBJ1-2, with 7 nucleotides matching TRBD1. This CDR3 has 15 amino acids. CDR1 and CDR2 from the germline V gene are KGHSH and LQKENI. The V and J ends lost 5 bases and 3 bases, in that order; junction bases with no gene match: 9.

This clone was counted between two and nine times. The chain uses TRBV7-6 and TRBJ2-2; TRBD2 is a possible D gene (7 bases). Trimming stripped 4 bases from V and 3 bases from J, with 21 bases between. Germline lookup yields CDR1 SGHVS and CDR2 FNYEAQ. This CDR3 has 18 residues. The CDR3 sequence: CASSSKAGGGCDTGELFF. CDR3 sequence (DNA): TGTGCCAGCAGCTCCAAGGCTGGGGGGGGCTGCGACACCGGGGAGCTGTTTTTT.

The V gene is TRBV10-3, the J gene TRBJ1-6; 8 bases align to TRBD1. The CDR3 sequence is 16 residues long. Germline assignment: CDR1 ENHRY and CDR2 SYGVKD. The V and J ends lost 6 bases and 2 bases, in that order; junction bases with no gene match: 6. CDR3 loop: CAIRDRVDTYNSPLHF. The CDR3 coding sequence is TGTGCCATCAGGGACAGGGTAGACACCTATAATTCACCCCTCCACTTT.

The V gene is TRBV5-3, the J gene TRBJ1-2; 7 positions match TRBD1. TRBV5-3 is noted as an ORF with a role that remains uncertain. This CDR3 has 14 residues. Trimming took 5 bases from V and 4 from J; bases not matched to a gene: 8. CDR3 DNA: TGTGCCAGAAGGGGGAGGCAGGGGGGCTATGGCTACACCTTC. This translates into CARRGRQGGYGYTF.